This TCR beta chain derives from a study of OX40 agonist ivuxolimab in advanced cancers. Study as a whole: Ivuxolimab, which is an agonistic anti-OX40 (CD134) antibody, was administered to the patients.

Generated by immunoSEQ multiplex PCR, the TCRdb table keeps only in-frame clones and is missing some. In the table there are some 40,000 clones, around 92% of which are singletons. The CDR3 runs 11 residues. V lost 5 bases and J lost 11, with 13 bases in between. CDR1 and CDR2 from the germline V gene are MNHEY and SMNVEV (reference sequence). Sequenced here: CD4+ or CD8+ T cells sorted from blood, sampled in a trial of the OX40 agonist ivuxolimab. The TCR sequence derives from an adult with an advanced solid tumor such as melanoma, head and neck, liver or kidney cancer. The chain has TRBV27 and TRBJ2-7; unclear D gene. In nucleotides, the CDR3 is TGTGCCAGCAGTCGCAAGGGTTTGAAGTACTTC. Encoded protein: CASSRKGLKYF.